This T cell receptor beta chain was identified in a study of T-cell reconstitution after alpha-beta-depleted transplantation in children. Germline values: CDR1 MNHEY, CDR2 SVGAGI. V lost 0 bases to trimming and J lost 4 bases; unmatched junction nucleotides: 11. This CDR3 has 18 amino acids. Library preparation (for TCRbeta) was performed with unique molecular identifiers. One entry per CDR3 protein results from TCRdb running MiXCR on the PCR reads. The sample includes some 200,000 distinct CDR3 sequences, 8% to 10% of them seen just once. The chain uses TRBV6-5 and TRBJ2-1; 8 positions agree with TRBD1. The TCR originated in a human donor who donated a stem cell graft to a child with acute lymphoblastic leukemia. This specimen was PBMCs from the stem cell graft donor, taken from the stem cell graft. DNA for the CDR3: TGTGCCAGCAGTTACTCTTACGTACAGGGGGGAAAGTACAATGAGCAGTTCTTC. It codes for CASSYSYVQGGKYNEQFF.